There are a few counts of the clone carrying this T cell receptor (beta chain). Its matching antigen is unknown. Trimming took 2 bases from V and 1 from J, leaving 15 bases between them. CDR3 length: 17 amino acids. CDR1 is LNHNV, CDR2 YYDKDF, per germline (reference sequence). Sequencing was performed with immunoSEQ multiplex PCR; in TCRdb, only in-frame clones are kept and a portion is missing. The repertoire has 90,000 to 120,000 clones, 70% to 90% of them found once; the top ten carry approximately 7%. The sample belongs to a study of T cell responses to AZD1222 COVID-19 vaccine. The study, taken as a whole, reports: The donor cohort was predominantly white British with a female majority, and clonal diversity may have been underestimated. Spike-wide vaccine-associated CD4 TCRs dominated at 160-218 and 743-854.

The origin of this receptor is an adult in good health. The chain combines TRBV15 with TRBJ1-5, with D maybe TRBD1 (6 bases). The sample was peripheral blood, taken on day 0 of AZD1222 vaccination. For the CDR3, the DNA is TGTGCCACCAGCAGAATTACAGGGTCATCGAGCAATCAGCCCCAGCATTTT. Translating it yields CATSRITGSSSNQPQHF.